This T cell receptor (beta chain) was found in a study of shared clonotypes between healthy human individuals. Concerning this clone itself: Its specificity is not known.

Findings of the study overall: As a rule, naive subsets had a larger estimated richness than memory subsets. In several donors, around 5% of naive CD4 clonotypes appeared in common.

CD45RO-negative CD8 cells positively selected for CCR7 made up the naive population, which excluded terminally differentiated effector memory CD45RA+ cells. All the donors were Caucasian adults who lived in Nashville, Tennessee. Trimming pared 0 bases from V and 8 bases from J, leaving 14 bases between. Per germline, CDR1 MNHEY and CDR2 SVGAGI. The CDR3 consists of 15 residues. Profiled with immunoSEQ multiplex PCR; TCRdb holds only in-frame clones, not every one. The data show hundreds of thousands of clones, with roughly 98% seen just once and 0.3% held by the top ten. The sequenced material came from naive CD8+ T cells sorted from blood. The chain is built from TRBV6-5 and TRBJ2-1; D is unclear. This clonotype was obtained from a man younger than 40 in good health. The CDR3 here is CASSYSKFLIYEQFF. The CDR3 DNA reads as TGTGCCAGCAGTTACTCGAAGTTCCTCATCTATGAGCAGTTCTTC.